What follows are 15 T cell receptor beta chains derived from one specimen sequenced in a study of blood T cell repertoires in COVID-19. Profiling relied on immunoSEQ multiplex PCR, and the TCRdb table lists in-frame clones only, not all of them. This sample has about 49,000 clones, with 81% found just once. Sequencing used peripheral blood. These receptors were obtained from a woman of 80 years or more with COVID-19, enrolled during active disease.

The chain has TRBV6-5 and TRBJ2-2; D is possibly TRBD1 (5 bases). The ends were cut back, 6 bases at V and 6 bases at J, with 17 bases in the middle. The CDR3 has 15 residues. Germline loops: CDR1 MNHEY, CDR2 SVGAGI. CDR3 protein: CASRELGALPGELFF. DNA of the CDR3: TGTGCCAGCAGAGAGCTAGGGGCCTTGCCCGGGGAGCTGTTTTTT.

The CDR3 DNA sequence: TGTGCCAGCAGTGAACCGCCGGGCGGGGGTTACAATGAGCAGTTCTTC. It codes for CASSEPPGGGYNEQFF. The rearrangement links TRBV6-1 to TRBJ2-1; 7 bases fit TRBD2. The ends lost 2 bases at V and 4 bases at J; junction bases unmatched: 8. CDR1 is MNHNS, CDR2 SASEGT, per germline. This CDR3 is 16 amino acids long.

The chain combines TRBV7-3 with TRBJ2-3; 7 bases are a match to TRBD2. Germline V lookup: CDR1 SGHTA, CDR2 FQGTGA. This CDR3 contains 18 residues. V was clipped by 5 bases and J by 0 bases; unmatched bases: 14. The CDR3: CASSNLGGGRGSTDTQYF. In DNA form, the CDR3 reads TGTGCCAGCAGCAACCTAGGTGGCGGGAGAGGTAGCACAGATACGCAGTATTTT. The full variable domain, rest sourced from reference TRBV7-3 and TRBJ2-3, is GAGVSQTPSNKVTEKGKYVELRCDPISGHTALYWYRQSLGQGPEFLIYFQGTGAADDSGLPNDRFFAVRPEGSVSTLKIQRTERGDSAVYLCASSNLGGGRGSTDTQYFGPGTRLTVL.

The chain recombines TRBV11-2 with TRBJ1-3; no definite D call. Germline V gene data show CDR1 as SGHAT and CDR2 as FQNNGV. Trimming left V 1 base short and J 0 bases short, with 10 bases between. This CDR3 is 16 amino acids long. CDR3 sequence (DNA): TGTGCCAGCAGCTTAGGGAGTCACTACTCTGGAAACACCATATATTTT. It translates to CASSLGSHYSGNTIYF.

The chain has TRBV28 and TRBJ2-5; 14 bases match TRBD2. Germline V lookup: CDR1 MDHEN, CDR2 SYDVKM. The length of the CDR3 is 18 residues. V lost 6 bases and J lost 5; bases outside the gene matches: 14. This CDR3 reads CASRGSWTSGRMGETQYF. CDR3 nucleotides: TGTGCCAGCAGGGGATCGTGGACTAGCGGGAGGATGGGGGAGACCCAGTACTTC. The whole variable domain, remainder taken from reference TRBV28 and TRBJ2-5, is DVKVTQSSRYLVKRTGEKVFLECVQDMDHENMFWYRQDPGLGLRLIYFSYDVKMKEKGDIPEGYSVSREKKERFSLILESASTNQTSMYLCASRGSWTSGRMGETQYFGPGTRLLVL.

The V call is TRBV30, the J call TRBJ2-5; 12 bases are a match to TRBD2. Germline trimming cut 1 base from V and 2 bases from J; bases unmatched to any gene: 8. Germline CDR1 GTSNPN, CDR2 SVGIG (reference sequence). The CDR3 runs 17 residues. The CDR3 DNA is TGTGCCTGGAGTGCGTCTAGCGGGAGGGCCAGGCAAGAGACCCAGTACTTC. It yields the protein CAWSASSGRARQETQYF.

The gene calls are TRBV2 and TRBJ2-2, with D tentatively TRBD1 (6 bases). Per germline, CDR1 SNHLY and CDR2 FYNNEI. Deletions cut 7 bases from V and 7 bases from J, with 16 bases between. The CDR3 extends over 14 amino acids. The DNA of the CDR3 is TGTGCCAGCATAAGGTCAGGGGTAGGCGGGGAGCTGTTTTTT. This encodes CASIRSGVGGELFF.

V usage is TRBV6-6 and J usage is TRBJ2-7; weak D call: TRBD1 (6 bases). Germline V CDR1 and CDR2: MNHNY, SVGAGI (reference sequence). Between the trimmed V and J ends, which lost 8 bases and 2 bases, there was a span of 16 bases. The CDR3 has 14 residues. In nucleotides, the CDR3 is TGTGCCAGCGCCACAGGGATAACGACCTACGAGCAGTACTTC. Amino acids: CASATGITTYEQYF.

In nucleotides, the CDR3 is TGTGCCAGCAGCTTAGTTGGGCAGGGCCGGGGCTACACCTTC. Residues: CASSLVGQGRGYTF. This chain uses TRBV7-8 with TRBJ1-2; TRBD1 might be the D (5 bases). This CDR3 is built from 14 residues. From germline, CDR1 is SGHVS and CDR2 FQNEAQ. Trimming removed 1 base from V and 8 bases from J, with 14 bases in between.

This chain uses TRBV7-3 with TRBJ2-7, with 11 bases matching TRBD2. The CDR3 length is 15 residues. The germline gives CDR1 SGHTA, CDR2 FQGTGA. V gave up 3 bases and J gave up 6 bases; unmatched junction bases: 7. This CDR3 reads CASSFQTSGIGEQYF. CDR3 in DNA: TGTGCCAGCAGCTTCCAGACTAGCGGGATAGGCGAGCAGTACTTC.

The chain uses TRBV28 and TRBJ2-7; weak D call: TRBD2 (6 bases). Trimming removed 7 bases from V and 4 bases from J, with 17 bases in between. CDR3 length equals 14 residues. Germline V lookup: CDR1 MDHEN, CDR2 SYDVKM. CDR3 DNA sequence: TGTGCCAGCACCGGGACTCTCGGAGTTTACGAGCAGTACTTC. Translation gives CASTGTLGVYEQYF.

This chain connects TRBV18 to TRBJ2-1; the match to TRBD2 covers 15 bases. This CDR3 has 22 amino acids. Germline assignment: CDR1 KGHSH and CDR2 LQKENI. The junction had 24 bases not matched to a gene; V was cut back by 4 bases and J by 8 bases. CDR3: CASSRDRGRTSGRASLLDEQFF. In nucleotides, the CDR3 is TGTGCCAGCTCACGAGACAGGGGCAGGACTAGCGGGAGGGCCTCCCTTTTGGATGAGCAGTTCTTC.

This chain connects TRBV27 to TRBJ2-7; the match to TRBD2 covers 11 bases. The CDR3 spans 16 residues. Germline CDR1 MNHEY, CDR2 SMNVEV (reference sequence). Trimming took 5 bases from V and 5 from J; bases not matched to a gene: 11. The CDR3 here is CASSTTHSGRAHEQYF. DNA of the CDR3: TGTGCCAGCAGTACCACCCATAGCGGGAGGGCCCACGAGCAGTACTTC.

V usage is TRBV27 and J usage is TRBJ2-5; D is perhaps TRBD2 (7 bases). The CDR3 spans 14 residues. V was pared by 0 bases and J by 5 bases, with 10 bases between. The germline V gene has CDR1 MNHEY and CDR2 SMNVEV (reference sequence). The CDR3 sequence: CASSLSGGGETQYF. The CDR3 DNA follows: TGTGCCAGCAGTTTATCGGGAGGGGGGGAGACCCAGTACTTC.

This sequence joins TRBV5-1 and TRBJ2-1; 7 nucleotides match TRBD1. V was clipped by 6 bases and J by 5 bases; unmatched bases: 8. The CDR3 contains 14 residues. CDR1 is SGHRS, CDR2 YFSETQ, per germline. This chain's CDR3 is CASTFLGQDNEQFF. CDR3 DNA: TGCGCCAGCACCTTTCTAGGACAGGACAATGAGCAGTTCTTC.